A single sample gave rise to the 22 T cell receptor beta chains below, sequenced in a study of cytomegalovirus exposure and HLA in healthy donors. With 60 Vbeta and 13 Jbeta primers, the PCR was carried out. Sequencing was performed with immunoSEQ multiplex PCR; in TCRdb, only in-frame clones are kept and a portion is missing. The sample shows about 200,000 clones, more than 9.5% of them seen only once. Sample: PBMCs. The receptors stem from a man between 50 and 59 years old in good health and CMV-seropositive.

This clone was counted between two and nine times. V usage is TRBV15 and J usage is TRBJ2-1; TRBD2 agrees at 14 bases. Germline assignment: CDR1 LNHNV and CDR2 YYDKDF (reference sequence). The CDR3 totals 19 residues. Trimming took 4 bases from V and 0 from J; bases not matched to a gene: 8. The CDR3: CATSIRLAGGPFSYNEQFF. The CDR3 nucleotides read TGTGCCACCAGCATCAGACTAGCGGGGGGGCCCTTCTCCTACAATGAGCAGTTCTTC.

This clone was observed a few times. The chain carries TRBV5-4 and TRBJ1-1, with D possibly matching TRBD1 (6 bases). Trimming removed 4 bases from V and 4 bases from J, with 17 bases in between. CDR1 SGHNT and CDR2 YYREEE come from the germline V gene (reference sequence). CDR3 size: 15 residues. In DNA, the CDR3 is TGTGCCAGCAGCCCAAAACAGGGAGGGAGCACTGAAGCTTTCTTT. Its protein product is CASSPKQGGSTEAFF.

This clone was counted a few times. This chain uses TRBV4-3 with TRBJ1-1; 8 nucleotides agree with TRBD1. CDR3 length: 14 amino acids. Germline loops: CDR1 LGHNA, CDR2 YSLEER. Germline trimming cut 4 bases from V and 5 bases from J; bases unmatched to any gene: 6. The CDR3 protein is CASSPGTGPTEAFF. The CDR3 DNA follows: TGCGCCAGCAGCCCAGGGACAGGCCCTACTGAAGCTTTCTTT.

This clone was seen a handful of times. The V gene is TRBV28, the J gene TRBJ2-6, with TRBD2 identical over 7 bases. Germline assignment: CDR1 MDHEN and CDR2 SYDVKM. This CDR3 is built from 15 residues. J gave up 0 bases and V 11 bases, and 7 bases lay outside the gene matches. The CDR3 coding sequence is TGTGCCCGCTCCGGCGGGGGCTCTGGGGCCAACGTCCTGACTTTC. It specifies CARSGGGSGANVLTF.

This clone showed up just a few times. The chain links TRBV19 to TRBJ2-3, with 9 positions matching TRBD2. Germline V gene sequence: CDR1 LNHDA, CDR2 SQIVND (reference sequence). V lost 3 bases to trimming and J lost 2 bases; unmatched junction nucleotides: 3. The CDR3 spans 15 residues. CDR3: CASSISSGTTDTQYF. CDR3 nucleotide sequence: TGTGCCAGTAGTATTTCTAGCGGGACCACAGATACGCAGTATTTT.

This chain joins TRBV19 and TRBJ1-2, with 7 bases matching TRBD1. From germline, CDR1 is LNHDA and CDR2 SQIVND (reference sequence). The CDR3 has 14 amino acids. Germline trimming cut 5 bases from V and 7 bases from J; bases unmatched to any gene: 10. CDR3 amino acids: CASSPRNRGTGYTF. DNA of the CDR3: TGTGCCAGTAGTCCCCGGAACAGGGGTACTGGCTACACCTTC.

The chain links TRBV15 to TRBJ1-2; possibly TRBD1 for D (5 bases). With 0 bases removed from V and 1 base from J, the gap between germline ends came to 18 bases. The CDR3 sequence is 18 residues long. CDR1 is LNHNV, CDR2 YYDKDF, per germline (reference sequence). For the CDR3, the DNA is TGTGCCACCAGCAGAGATGCTCCCTACACGGACAATAACTATGGCTACACCTTC. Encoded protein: CATSRDAPYTDNNYGYTF.

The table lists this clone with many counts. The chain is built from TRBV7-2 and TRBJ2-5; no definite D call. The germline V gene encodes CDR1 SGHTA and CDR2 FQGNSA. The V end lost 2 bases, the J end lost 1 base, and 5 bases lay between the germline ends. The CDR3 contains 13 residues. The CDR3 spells CASSLRVQETQYF. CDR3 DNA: TGTGCCAGCAGCTTACGGGTCCAAGAGACCCAGTACTTC.

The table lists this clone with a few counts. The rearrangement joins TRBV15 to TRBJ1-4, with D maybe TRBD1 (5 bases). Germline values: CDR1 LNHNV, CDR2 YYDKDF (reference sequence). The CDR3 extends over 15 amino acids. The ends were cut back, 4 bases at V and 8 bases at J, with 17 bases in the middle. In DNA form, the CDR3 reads TGTGCCACCAGCAATTTGAGGCTCTGGGGCGAAAAACTGTTTTTT. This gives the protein CATSNLRLWGEKLFF.

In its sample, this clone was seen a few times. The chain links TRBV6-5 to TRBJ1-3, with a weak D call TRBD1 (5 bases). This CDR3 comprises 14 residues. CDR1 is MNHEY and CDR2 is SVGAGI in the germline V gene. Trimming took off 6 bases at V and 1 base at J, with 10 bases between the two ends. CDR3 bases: TGTGCCAGCAGAAAAAGGGGTTCTGGAAACACCATATATTTT. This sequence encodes CASRKRGSGNTIYF.

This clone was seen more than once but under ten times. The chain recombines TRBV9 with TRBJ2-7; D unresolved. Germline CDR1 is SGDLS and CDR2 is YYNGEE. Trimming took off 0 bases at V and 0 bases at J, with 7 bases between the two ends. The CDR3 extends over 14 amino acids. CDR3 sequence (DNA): TGTGCCAGCAGCGTAGGAGTTAGCTCCTACGAGCAGTACTTC. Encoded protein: CASSVGVSSYEQYF.

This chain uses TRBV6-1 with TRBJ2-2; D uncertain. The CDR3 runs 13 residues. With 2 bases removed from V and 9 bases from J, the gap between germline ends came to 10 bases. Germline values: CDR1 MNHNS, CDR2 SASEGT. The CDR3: CASSESPLRELFF. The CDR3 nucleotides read TGTGCCAGCAGTGAAAGTCCCCTACGGGAGCTGTTTTTT.

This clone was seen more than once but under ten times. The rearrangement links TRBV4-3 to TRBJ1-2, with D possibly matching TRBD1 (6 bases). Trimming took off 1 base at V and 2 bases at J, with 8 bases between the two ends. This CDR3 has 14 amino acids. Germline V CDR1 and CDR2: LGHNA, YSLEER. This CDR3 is CASSQARGNYGYTF. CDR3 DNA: TGCGCCAGCAGCCAAGCCAGGGGAAACTATGGCTACACCTTC.

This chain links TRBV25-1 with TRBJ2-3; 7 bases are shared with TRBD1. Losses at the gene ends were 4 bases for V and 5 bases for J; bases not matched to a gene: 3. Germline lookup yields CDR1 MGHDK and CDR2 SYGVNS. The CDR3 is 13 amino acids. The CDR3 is CASSGTGKDTQYF. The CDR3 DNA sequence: TGTGCCAGCAGTGGGACAGGTAAAGATACGCAGTATTTT. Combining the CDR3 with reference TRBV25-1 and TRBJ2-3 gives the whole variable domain EADIYQTPRYLVIGTGKKITLECSQTMGHDKMYWYQQDPGMELHLIHYSYGVNSTEKGDLSSESTVSRIRTEHFPLTLESARPSHTSQYLCASSGTGKDTQYFGPGTRLTVL.

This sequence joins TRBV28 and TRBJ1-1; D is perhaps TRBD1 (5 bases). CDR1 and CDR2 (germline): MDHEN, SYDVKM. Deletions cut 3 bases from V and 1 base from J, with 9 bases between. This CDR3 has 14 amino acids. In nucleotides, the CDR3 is TGTGCCAGCAGTTTTGGGGGGGGGAACACTGAAGCTTTCTTT. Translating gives CASSFGGGNTEAFF.

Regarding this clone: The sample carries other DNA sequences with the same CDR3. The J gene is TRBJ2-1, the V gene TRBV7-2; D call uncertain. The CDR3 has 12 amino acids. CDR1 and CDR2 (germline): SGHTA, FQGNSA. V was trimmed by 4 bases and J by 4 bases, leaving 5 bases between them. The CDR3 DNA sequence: TGTGCCAGCAGCTCAACTTACAATGAGCAGTTCTTC. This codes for CASSSTYNEQFF. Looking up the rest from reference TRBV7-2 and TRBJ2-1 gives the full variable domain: GAGVSQSPSNKVTEKGKDVELRCDPISGHTALYWYRQSLGQGLEFLIYFQGNSAPDKSGLPSDRFSAERTGGSVSTLTIQRTQQEDSAVYLCASSSTYNEQFFGPGTRLTVL.

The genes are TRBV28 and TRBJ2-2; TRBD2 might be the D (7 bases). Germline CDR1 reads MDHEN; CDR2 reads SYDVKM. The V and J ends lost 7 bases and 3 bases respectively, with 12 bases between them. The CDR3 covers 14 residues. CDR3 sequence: CASTLRGHTGELFF. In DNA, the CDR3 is TGTGCCAGCACCCTGCGGGGGCACACCGGGGAGCTGTTTTTT. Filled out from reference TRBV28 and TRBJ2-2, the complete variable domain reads DVKVTQSSRYLVKRTGEKVFLECVQDMDHENMFWYRQDPGLGLRLIYFSYDVKMKEKGDIPEGYSVSREKKERFSLILESASTNQTSMYLCASTLRGHTGELFFGEGSRLTVL.

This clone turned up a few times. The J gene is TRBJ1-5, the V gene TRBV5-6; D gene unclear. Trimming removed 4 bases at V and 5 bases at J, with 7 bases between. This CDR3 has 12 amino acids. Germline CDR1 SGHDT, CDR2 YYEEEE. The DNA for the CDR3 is TGTGCCAGCAGCCGAGGGTATCAGCCCCAGCATTTT. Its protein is CASSRGYQPQHF.

Here the CDR3 reads CASSQDRQENTEAFF. CDR3 nucleotide sequence: TGCGCCAGCAGCCAAGATAGACAGGAGAACACTGAAGCTTTCTTT. This chain connects TRBV4-3 to TRBJ1-1; D may be TRBD1 (6 bases). CDR3 length equals 15 residues. V lost 0 bases and J lost 1, with 9 bases in between. CDR1 is LGHNA, CDR2 YSLEER, per germline.

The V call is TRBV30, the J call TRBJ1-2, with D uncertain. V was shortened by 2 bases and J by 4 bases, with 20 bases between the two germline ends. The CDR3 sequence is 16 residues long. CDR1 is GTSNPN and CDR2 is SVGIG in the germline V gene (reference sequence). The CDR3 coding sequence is TGTGCCTGGAGTCGGGATAAGTCAAACTCGGGCTATGGCTACACCTTC. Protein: CAWSRDKSNSGYGYTF. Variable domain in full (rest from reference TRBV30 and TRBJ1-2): SQTIHQWPATLVQPVGSPLSLECTVEGTSNPNLYWYRQAAGRGLQLLFYSVGIGQISSEVPQNLSASRPQDRQFILSSKKLLLSDSGFYLCAWSRDKSNSGYGYTFGSGTRLTVV.

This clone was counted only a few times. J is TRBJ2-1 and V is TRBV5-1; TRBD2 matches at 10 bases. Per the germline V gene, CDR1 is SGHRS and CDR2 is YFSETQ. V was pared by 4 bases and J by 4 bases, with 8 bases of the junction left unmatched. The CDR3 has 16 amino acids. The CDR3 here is CASSPTSGGVYNEQFF. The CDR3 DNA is TGCGCCAGCAGCCCCACGAGCGGGGGGGTGTACAATGAGCAGTTCTTC.

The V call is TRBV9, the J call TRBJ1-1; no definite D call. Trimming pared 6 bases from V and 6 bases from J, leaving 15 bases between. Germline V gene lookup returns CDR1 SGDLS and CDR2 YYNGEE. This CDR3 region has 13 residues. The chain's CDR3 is CASTPAGGSEAFF. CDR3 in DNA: TGTGCCAGCACCCCGGCAGGAGGCTCTGAAGCTTTCTTT.